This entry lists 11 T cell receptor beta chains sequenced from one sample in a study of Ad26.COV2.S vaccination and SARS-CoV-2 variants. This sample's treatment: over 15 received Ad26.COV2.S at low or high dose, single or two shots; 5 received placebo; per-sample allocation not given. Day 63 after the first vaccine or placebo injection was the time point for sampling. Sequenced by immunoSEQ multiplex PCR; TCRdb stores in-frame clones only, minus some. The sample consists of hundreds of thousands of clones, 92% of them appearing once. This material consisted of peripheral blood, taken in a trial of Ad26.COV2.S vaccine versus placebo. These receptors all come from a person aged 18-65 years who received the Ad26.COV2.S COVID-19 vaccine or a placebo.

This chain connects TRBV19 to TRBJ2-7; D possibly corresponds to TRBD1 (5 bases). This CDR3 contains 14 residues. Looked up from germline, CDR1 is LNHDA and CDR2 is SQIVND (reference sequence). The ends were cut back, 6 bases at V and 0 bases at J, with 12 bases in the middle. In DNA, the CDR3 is TGTGCCAGTAGCGCACAGGTTTTCTCCTACGAGCAGTACTTC. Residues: CASSAQVFSYEQYF.

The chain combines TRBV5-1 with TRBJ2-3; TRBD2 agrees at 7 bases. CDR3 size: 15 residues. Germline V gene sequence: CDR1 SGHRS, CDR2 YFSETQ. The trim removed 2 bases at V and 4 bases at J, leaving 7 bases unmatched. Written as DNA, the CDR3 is TGCGCCAGCAGCTTCACAGAGCGGGGTTCAGATACGCAGTATTTT. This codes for CASSFTERGSDTQYF.

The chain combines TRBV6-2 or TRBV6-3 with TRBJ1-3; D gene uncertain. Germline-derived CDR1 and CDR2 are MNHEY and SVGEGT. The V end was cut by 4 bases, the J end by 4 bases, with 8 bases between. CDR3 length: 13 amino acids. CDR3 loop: CASSLDVGNTIYF. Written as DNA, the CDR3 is TGTGCCAGCAGTTTGGACGTAGGAAACACCATATATTTT.

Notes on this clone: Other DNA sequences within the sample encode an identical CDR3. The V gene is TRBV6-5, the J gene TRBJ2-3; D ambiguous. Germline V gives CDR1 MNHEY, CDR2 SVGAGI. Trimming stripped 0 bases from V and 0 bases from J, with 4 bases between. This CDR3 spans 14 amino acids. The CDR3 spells CASSYSTSTDTQYF. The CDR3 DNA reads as TGTGCCAGCAGTTACTCGACTAGCACAGATACGCAGTATTTT.

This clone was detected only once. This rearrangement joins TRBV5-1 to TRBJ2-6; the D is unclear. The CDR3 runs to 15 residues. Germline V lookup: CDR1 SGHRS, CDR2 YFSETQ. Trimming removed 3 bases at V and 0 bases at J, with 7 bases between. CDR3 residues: CASSWGSSGANVLTF. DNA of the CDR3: TGCGCCAGCAGCTGGGGTAGCTCTGGGGCCAACGTCCTGACTTTC.

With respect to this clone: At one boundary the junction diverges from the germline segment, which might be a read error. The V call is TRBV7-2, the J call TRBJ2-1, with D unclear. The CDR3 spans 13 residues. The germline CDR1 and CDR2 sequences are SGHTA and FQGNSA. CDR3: CASSFESFNEQFF. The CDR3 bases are TGTGCCAGCAGCTTTGAATCCTTCAATGAGCAGTTCTTC.

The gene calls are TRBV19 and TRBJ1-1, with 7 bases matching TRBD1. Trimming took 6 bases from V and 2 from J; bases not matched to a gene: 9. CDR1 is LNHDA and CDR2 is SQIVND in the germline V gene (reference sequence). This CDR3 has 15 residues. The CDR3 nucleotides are TGTGCCAGTAGAAGAGGGGACAGTCCTAACACTGAAGCTTTCTTT. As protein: CASRRGDSPNTEAFF.

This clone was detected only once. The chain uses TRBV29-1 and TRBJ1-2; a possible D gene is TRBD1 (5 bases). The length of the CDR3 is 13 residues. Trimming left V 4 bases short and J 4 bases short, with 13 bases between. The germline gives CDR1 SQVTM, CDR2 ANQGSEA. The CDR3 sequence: CSVVSSGFYGYTF. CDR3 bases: TGCAGCGTTGTAAGTTCAGGGTTCTATGGCTACACCTTC.

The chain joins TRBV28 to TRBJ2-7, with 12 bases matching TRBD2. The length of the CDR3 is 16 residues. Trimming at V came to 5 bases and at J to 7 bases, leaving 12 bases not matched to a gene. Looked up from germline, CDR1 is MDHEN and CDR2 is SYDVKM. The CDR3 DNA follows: TGTGCCAGCAGTCCCCCCCAACTAGCGGGGGGTGGGGAGCAGTACTTC. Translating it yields CASSPPQLAGGGEQYF.

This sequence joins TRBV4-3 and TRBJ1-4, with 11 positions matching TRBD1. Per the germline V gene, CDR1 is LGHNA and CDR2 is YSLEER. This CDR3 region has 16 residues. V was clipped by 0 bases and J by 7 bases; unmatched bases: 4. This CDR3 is CASSQERGTGGEKLFF. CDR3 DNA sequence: TGCGCCAGCAGCCAAGAACGAGGGACAGGGGGTGAAAAACTGTTTTTT.

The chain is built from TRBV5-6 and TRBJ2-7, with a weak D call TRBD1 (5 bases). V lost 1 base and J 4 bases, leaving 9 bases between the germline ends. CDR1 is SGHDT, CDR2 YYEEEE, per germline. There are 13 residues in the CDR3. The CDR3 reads CASSLTTAYEQYF. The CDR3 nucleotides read TGTGCCAGCAGCTTGACGACAGCATACGAGCAGTACTTC. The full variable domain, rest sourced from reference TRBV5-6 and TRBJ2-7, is DAGVTQSPTHLIKTRGQQVTLRCSPKSGHDTVSWYQQALGQGPQFIFQYYEEEERQRGNFPDRFSGHQFPNYSSELNVNALLLGDSALYLCASSLTTAYEQYFGPGTRLTVT.